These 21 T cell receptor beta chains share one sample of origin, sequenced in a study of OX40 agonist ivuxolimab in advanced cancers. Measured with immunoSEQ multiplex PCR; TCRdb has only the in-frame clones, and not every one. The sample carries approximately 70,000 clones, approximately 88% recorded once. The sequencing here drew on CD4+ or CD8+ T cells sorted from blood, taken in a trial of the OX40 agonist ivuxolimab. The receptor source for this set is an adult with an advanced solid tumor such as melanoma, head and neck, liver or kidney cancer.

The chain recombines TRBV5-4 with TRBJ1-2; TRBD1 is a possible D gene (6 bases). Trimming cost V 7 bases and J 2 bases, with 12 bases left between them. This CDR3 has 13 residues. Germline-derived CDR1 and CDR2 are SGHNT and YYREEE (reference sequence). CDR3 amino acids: CASGTDRNYGYTF. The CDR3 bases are TGTGCCAGCGGGACGGACAGAAACTATGGCTACACCTTC.

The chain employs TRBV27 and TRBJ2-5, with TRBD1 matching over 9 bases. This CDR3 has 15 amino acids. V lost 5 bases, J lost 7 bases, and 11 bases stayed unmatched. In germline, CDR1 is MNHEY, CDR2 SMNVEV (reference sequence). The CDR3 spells CASSIEQGAGATQYF. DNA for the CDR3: TGTGCCAGCAGTATCGAACAGGGGGCAGGAGCGACCCAGTACTTC.

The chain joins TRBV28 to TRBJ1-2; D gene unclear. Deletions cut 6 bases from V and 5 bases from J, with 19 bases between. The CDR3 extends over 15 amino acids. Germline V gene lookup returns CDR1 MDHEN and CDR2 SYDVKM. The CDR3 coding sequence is TGTGCCAGCAGCCCCGGTGGAGCCACCAGATATGGCTACACCTTC. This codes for CASSPGGATRYGYTF.

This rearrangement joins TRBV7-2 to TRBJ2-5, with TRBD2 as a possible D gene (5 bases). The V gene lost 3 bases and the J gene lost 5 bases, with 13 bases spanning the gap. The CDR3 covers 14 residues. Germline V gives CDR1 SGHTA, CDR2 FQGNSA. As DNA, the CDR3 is TGTGCCAGCAGCTTGGGCGCAGGAGGTGAGACCCAGTACTTC. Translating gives CASSLGAGGETQYF.

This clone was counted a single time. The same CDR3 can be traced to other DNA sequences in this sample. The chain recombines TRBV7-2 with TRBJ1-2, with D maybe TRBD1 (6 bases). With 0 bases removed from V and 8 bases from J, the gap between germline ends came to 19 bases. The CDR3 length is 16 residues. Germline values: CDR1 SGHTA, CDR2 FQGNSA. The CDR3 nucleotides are TGTGCCAGCAGCTTAGCGGGGTTGGGGGCGGGTGCGGGCTACACCTTC. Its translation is CASSLAGLGAGAGYTF.

CDR3 in amino acids: CASSSIIGSQPQHF. The CDR3 coding sequence is TGTGCCAGCAGTTCTATTATCGGCAGTCAGCCCCAGCATTTT. V is TRBV28 and J is TRBJ1-5; D gene uncertain. Trimming left V 4 bases short and J 6 bases short, with 13 bases between. The CDR3 is 14 residues long. CDR1 is MDHEN, CDR2 SYDVKM, per germline.

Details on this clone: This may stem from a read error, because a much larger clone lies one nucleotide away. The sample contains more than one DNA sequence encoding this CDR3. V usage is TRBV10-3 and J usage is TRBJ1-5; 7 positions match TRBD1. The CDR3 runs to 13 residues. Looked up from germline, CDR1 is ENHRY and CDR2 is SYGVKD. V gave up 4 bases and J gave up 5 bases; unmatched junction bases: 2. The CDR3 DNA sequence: TGTGCCATCAGTGGACAGGGCGATCAGCCCCAGCATTTT. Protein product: CAISGQGDQPQHF.

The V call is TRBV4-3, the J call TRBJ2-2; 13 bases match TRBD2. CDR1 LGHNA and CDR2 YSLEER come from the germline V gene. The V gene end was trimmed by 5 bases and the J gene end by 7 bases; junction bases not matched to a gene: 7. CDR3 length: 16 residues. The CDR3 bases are TGCGCCAGCAGCGTTCGACTAGCGGGAGGACACGGGGAGCTGTTTTTT. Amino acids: CASSVRLAGGHGELFF.

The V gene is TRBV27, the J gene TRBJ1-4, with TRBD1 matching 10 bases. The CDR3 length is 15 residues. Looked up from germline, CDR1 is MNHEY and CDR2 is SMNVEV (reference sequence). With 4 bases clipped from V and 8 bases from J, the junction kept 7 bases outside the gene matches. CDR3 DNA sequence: TGTGCCAGCAGTTCCAGACAGGGGGCTTGGGAAAAACTGTTTTTT. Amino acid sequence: CASSSRQGAWEKLFF.

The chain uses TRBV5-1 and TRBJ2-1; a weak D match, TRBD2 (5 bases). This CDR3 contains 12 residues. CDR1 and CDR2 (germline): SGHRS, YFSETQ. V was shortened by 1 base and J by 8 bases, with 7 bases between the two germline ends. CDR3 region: CASSLTRHEQFF. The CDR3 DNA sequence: TGCGCCAGCAGCTTGACTAGGCATGAGCAGTTCTTC.

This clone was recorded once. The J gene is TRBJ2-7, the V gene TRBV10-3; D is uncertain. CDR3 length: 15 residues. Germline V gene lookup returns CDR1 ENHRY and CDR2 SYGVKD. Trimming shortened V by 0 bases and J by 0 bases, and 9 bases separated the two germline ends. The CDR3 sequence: CAISESYASSYEQYF. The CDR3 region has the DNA TGTGCCATCAGTGAGTCATACGCCAGCTCCTACGAGCAGTACTTC.

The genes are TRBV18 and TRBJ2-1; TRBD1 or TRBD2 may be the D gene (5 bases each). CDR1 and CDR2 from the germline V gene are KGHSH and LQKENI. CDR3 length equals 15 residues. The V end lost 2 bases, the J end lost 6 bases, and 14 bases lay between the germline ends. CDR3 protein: CASSPMGDPRNEQFF. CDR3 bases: TGTGCCAGCTCACCAATGGGGGACCCCCGCAATGAGCAGTTCTTC.

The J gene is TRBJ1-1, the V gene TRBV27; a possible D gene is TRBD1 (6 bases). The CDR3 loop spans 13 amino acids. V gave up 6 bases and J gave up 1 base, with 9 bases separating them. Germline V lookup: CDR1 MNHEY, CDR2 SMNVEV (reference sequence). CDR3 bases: TGTGCCAGCAGCCAGGGGTCGAACACTGAAGCTTTCTTT. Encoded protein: CASSQGSNTEAFF.

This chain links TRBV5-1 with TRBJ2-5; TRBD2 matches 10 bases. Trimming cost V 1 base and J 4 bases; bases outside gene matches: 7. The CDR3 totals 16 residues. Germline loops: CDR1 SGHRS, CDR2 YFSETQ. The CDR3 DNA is TGCGCCAGCAGCTTGATGCTAGCGGGGGAAGGAGAGACCCAGTACTTC. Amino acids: CASSLMLAGEGETQYF.

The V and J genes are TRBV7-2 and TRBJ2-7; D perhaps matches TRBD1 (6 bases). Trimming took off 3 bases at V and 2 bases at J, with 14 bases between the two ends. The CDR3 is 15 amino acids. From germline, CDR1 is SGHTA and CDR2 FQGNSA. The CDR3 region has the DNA TGTGCCAGCAGCTTGTCACAGGGTATACCCTACGAGCAGTACTTC. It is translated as CASSLSQGIPYEQYF.

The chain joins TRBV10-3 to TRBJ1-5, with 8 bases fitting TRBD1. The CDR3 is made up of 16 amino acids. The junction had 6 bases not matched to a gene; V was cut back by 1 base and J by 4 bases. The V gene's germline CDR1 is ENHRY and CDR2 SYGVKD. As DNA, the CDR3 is TGTGCCATCAGTGAGTTAGCAGGGGGCGGAAATCAGCCCCAGCATTTT. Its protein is CAISELAGGGNQPQHF.

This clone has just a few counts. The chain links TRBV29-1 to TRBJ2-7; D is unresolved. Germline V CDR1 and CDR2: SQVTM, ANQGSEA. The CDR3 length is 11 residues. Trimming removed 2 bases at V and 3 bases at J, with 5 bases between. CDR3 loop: CSVELGYEQYF. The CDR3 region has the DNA TGCAGCGTTGAATTGGGCTACGAGCAGTACTTC.

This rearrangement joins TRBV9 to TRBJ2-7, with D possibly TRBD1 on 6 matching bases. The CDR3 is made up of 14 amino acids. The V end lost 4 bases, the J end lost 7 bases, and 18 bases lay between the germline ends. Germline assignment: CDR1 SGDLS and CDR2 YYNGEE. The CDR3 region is CASSPDSPRGEQYF. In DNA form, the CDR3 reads TGTGCCAGCAGCCCGGACAGTCCTCGAGGGGAGCAGTACTTC. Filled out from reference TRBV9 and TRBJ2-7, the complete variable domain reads DSGVTQTPKHLITATGQRVTLRCSPRSGDLSVYWYQQSLDQGLQFLIQYYNGEERAKGNILERFSAQQFPDLHSELNLSSLELGDSALYFCASSPDSPRGEQYFGPGTRLTVT.

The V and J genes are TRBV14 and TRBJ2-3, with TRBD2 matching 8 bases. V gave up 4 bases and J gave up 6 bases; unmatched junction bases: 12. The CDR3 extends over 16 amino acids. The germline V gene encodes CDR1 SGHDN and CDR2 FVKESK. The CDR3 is CASSRRFGAGEDTQYF. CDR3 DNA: TGTGCCAGCAGCCGAAGATTTGGAGCGGGAGAGGATACGCAGTATTTT. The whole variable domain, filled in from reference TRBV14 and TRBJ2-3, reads EAGVTQFPSHSVIEKGQTVTLRCDPISGHDNLYWYRRVMGKEIKFLLHFVKESKQDESGMPNNRFLAERTGGTYSTLKVQPAELEDSGVYFCASSRRFGAGEDTQYFGPGTRLTVL.

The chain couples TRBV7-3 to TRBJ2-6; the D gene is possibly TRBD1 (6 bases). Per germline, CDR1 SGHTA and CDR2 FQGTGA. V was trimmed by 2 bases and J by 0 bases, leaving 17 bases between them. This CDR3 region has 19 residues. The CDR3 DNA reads TGTGCCAGCAGCTTACAGGGCAGGGGTCTGGTCTCTGGGGCCAACGTCCTGACTTTC. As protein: CASSLQGRGLVSGANVLTF. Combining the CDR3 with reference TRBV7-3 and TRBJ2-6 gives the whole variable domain GAGVSQTPSNKVTEKGKYVELRCDPISGHTALYWYRQSLGQGPEFLIYFQGTGAADDSGLPNDRFFAVRPEGSVSTLKIQRTERGDSAVYLCASSLQGRGLVSGANVLTFGAGSRLTVL.

For the CDR3, the DNA is TGTGCCAGCAGTGCCGGACAGGGTTACCCAAATGAGCAGTTCTTC. Amino acids: CASSAGQGYPNEQFF. The chain links TRBV2 to TRBJ2-1; 8 bases line up with TRBD1. J gave up 7 bases and V 4 bases, and 9 bases lay outside the gene matches. The CDR3 sequence is 15 residues long. The germline V gene has CDR1 SNHLY and CDR2 FYNNEI.